This T cell receptor beta chain was sequenced during a study of cytomegalovirus exposure and HLA in healthy donors. 60 Vbeta and 13 Jbeta primers were used in PCR. The assay was immunoSEQ multiplex PCR, and TCRdb's table has in-frame clones only and misses some. The table lists some 150,000 clones, approximately 85% of them singletons. V gave up 7 bases and J gave up 6 bases, with 18 bases separating them. This CDR3 contains 14 residues. The germline V gene has CDR1 ENHRY and CDR2 SYGVKD. About this clone: Antigen specificity is unknown.

Findings and limits, study-wide: Altogether, 160 or so TCR beta chains were recorded as cytomegalovirus-associated.

The sample consisted of PBMCs. The receptor comes from a man between 45 and 60 years old in good health and CMV-seropositive. V is TRBV10-3 and J is TRBJ1-1; TRBD1 might be the D (5 bases). CDR3 residues: CAITRGGRGPEAFF. Here the CDR3 DNA reads TGTGCCATCACTCGTGGGGGGAGGGGCCCTGAAGCTTTCTTT.